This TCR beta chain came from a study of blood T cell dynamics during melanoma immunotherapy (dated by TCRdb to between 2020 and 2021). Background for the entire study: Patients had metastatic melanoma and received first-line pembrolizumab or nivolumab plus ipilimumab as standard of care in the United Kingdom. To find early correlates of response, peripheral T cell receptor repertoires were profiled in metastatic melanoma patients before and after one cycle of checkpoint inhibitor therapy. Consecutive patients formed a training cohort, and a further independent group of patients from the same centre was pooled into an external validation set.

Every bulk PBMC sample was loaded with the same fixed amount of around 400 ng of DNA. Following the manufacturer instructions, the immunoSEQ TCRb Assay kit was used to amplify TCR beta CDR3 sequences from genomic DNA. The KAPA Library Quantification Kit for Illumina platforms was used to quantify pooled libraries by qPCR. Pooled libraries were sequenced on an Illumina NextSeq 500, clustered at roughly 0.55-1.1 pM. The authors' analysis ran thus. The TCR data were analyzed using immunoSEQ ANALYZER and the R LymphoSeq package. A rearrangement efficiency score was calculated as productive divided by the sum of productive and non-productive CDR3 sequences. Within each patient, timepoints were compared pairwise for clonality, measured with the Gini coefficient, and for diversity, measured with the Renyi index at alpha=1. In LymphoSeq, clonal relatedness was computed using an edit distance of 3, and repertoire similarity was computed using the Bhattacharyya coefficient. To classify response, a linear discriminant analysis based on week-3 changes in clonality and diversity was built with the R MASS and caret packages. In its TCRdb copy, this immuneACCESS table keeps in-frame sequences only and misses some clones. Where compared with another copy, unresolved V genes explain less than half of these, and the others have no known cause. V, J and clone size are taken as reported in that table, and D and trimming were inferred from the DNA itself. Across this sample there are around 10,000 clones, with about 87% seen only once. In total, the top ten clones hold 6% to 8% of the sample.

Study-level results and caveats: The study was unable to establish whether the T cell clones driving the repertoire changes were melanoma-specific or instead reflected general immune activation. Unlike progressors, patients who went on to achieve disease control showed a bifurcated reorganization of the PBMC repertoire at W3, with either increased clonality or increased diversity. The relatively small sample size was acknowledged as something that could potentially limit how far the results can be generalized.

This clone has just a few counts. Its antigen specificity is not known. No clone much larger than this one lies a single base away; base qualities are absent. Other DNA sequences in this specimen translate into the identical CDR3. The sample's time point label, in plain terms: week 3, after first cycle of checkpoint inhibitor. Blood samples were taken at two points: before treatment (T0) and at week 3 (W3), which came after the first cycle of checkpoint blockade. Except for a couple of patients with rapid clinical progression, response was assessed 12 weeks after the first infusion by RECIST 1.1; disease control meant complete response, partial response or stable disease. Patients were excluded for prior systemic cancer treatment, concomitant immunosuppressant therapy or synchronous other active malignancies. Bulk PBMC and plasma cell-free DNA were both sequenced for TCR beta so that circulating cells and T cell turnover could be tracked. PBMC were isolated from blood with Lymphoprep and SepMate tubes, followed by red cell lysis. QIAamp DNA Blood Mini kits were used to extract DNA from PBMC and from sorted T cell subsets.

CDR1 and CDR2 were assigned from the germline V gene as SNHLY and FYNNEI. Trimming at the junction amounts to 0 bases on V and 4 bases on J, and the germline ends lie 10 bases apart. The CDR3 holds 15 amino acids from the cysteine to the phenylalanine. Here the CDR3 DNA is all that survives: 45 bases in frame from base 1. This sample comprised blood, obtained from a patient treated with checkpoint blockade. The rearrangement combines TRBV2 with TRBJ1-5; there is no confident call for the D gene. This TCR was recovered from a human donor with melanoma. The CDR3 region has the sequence CASSEAGVGNQPQHF. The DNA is TGTGCCAGCAGTGAAGCGGGTGTGGGAAATCAGCCCCAGCATTTT.